These T cell receptor beta chains were read from a single sample in a study of blood T cell repertoires in COVID-19. Clones were read by immunoSEQ multiplex PCR, and TCRdb kept only the in-frame ones, dropping some. The repertoire has 150,000 to 200,000 clones, roughly 85% of them found once; the top ten carry 15% to 20%. The sample was PBMCs or T cells enriched from blood (not recorded which). These receptors all come from a man aged 55 to 70 who had recovered from COVID-19. The CDR3 runs from the conserved cysteine through the conserved F or W. Fields, in order: V gene, J gene, clone size, CDR3 protein. Size values are once, few and many counts, or a class for expanded clones, and some rows have none.

TRBV7-8	TRBJ2-7	NA	CASSRRTSGNYEQYF
TRBV6-5	TRBJ1-1	NA	CASRMSRGNTEAFF
TRBV9	TRBJ2-1	NA	CASSPTSGSLSMNNEQFF
TRBV5-1	TRBJ1-2	NA	CASSLQVPNYGYTF
TRBV5-1	TRBJ1-5	NA	CASSPGTVGNQPQHF
TRBV2	TRBJ2-3	NA	CASRERTALGTDTQYF
TRBV9	TRBJ2-1	NA	CASSSLALGGGEQFF
TRBV5-1	TRBJ2-1	NA	CASSFWARTGPHEQFF
TRBV27	TRBJ2-1	NA	CASSLAASGNEQFF
TRBV12-3/TRBV12-4	TRBJ1-6	NA	CASSPRGNSPLHF
TRBV20-1	TRBJ1-1	once	CSASKDRAITEAFF
TRBV9	TRBJ2-7	NA	CASSVAIGDEQYF
TRBV15	TRBJ1-2	NA	CATSTRTTGNGYTF
TRBV28	TRBJ1-4	few	CASSPPGGTGGEKLFF
TRBV5-1	TRBJ2-7	NA	CASSSVGASDRDYEQYF
TRBV27	TRBJ2-3	NA	CASSLRGAPDTQYF
TRBV14	TRBJ1-1	NA	CASSQGNTGNTEAFF
TRBV27	TRBJ1-4	NA	CASSSRRTGSSTNEKLFF
TRBV19	TRBJ2-1	NA	CASSKTSGRVRNEQFF
TRBV28	TRBJ1-6	NA	CASSFPNPGRISPLHF
TRBV4-1	TRBJ1-5	NA	CASSQGTGGGNQPQHF
TRBV5-4	TRBJ2-3	NA	CASSLGSGRASDTQYF
TRBV27	TRBJ2-1	many	CASSPIRSSYNEQFF
TRBV7-2	TRBJ1-1	once	CASARPGEEAEAFF
TRBV19	TRBJ1-3	NA	CASTLNRATGNTIYF
TRBV5-1	TRBJ2-7	NA	CASSLGTGNYYEQYF
TRBV7-3	TRBJ2-5	NA	CASSLRGPGAGETQYF
TRBV19	TRBJ1-5	NA	CASSGRAAQPQHF
TRBV6-5	TRBJ1-5	few	CASSRTELSNQPQHF
TRBV5-1	TRBJ2-7	NA	CASKGGRAPAVSYEQYF
TRBV6-5	TRBJ2-4	NA	CATVFGDRGAIQYF
TRBV11-3	TRBJ2-3	NA	CASSSNPGTARYF
TRBV7-9	TRBJ2-1	NA	CASRSPGTSGGAYNEQFF
TRBV9	TRBJ1-5	NA	CASSAGQNSNQPQHF
TRBV7-6	TRBJ2-5	NA	CASSLGTSGTKYQETQYF
TRBV12-3/TRBV12-4	TRBJ1-3	NA	CASGSRSTIYF
TRBV27	TRBJ2-7	few	CASSLSPLGLAGGSFYEQYF
TRBV5-1	TRBJ2-5	NA	CASSLAGLAVQETQYF
TRBV10-3	TRBJ2-3	NA	CAIRTGLGGTDTQYF
TRBV28	TRBJ1-4	NA	CASSPDRFNEKLFF
TRBV4-1	TRBJ2-6	NA	CASSQVGFPSGANVLTF